This T cell receptor beta chain was sequenced for a study of blood T cell repertoires in COVID-19. Study-wide background: PBMCs, B-cell-depleted T cells, or T cells were the source of the cDNA or gDNA that made up the material.

Across under 25 US areas, participants ranged in age from about 18 to 90 years. Clinical history as reported by participants underpinned cohort assignment. The CDR3 runs to 13 residues. Germline V gene lookup returns CDR1 GTSNPN and CDR2 SVGIG (reference sequence). V was trimmed by 1 base and J by 6 bases, leaving 12 bases between them. Profiled with immunoSEQ multiplex PCR; TCRdb holds only in-frame clones, not every one. The data hold around 300,000 clones, with 90% observed a single time. The clonotype originates from a woman aged 18-29 years with acute COVID-19. The rearrangement links TRBV30 to TRBJ1-1; D is uncertain. The sample comprised PBMCs or T cells enriched from blood (not recorded which). CDR3 protein: CAWSGWGESEAFF. CDR3 nucleotide sequence: TGTGCCTGGAGTGGTTGGGGAGAGTCTGAAGCTTTCTTT.